A single sample is the source of the 31 T cell receptor beta chains below, sequenced in a study of shared T cell receptors in the human thymus. The repertoire was sequenced with immunoSEQ multiplex PCR; TCRdb's copy has only in-frame clones and lacks some. The data contain some 660,000 clones, about 87% of them singletons. This same sample was also taken into another study, of human thymus T cells.

Sequencing used thymocytes. All receptors derive from a boy under two years old with a congenital heart defect.

The chain combines TRBV5-1 with TRBJ2-7; TRBD2 agrees at 7 bases. The CDR3 extends over 14 amino acids. Trimming at V came to 2 bases and at J to 2 bases, leaving 4 bases not matched to a gene. CDR1 SGHRS and CDR2 YFSETQ come from the germline V gene. The CDR3: CASSFLAETYEQYF. Here the CDR3 DNA reads TGCGCCAGCAGCTTCCTAGCGGAAACCTACGAGCAGTACTTC.

The rearrangement joins TRBV9 to TRBJ2-2, with TRBD2 matching over 9 bases. Germline V gene data show CDR1 as SGDLS and CDR2 as YYNGEE. This CDR3 has 17 amino acids. After removal of 0 bases from V and 7 bases from J, the junction contained 10 bases not matched to a gene. CDR3 protein: CASSVDERGGAIGELFF. CDR3 sequence (DNA): TGTGCCAGCAGCGTAGACGAGCGCGGGGGGGCCATCGGGGAGCTGTTTTTT.

The J gene is TRBJ2-1, the V gene TRBV2, with D perhaps matching TRBD2 (5 bases). Germline CDR1 is SNHLY and CDR2 is FYNNEI. The ends were cut back, 7 bases at V and 8 bases at J, with 18 bases in the middle. There are 14 residues in the CDR3. The CDR3, as DNA: TGTGCCAGCACGAAAGTGGCCGGGGTCCATGAGCAGTTCTTC. Its translation: CASTKVAGVHEQFF.

The V call is TRBV5-1, the J call TRBJ2-1; TRBD2 aligns across 9 bases. In germline, CDR1 is SGHRS, CDR2 YFSETQ. V trimming: 0 bases; J trimming: 4 bases; junction bases outside the gene matches: 5. The CDR3 has 16 residues. CDR3 nucleotide sequence: TGCGCCAGCAGCTTGGCGCGGACTAGCGTATACAATGAGCAGTTCTTC. Its protein is CASSLARTSVYNEQFF.

The chain employs TRBV28 and TRBJ1-2; perhaps TRBD1 as D (6 bases). The germline CDR1 and CDR2 sequences are MDHEN and SYDVKM. This CDR3 is built from 13 residues. Trimming removed 5 bases from V and 2 bases from J, with 9 bases in between. CDR3 in amino acids: CASSRGTNYGYTF. The CDR3 DNA reads TGTGCCAGCAGTAGGGGGACAAACTATGGCTACACCTTC.

This clone came up once. The rearrangement uses TRBV28 and TRBJ2-3; 11 bases match TRBD2. Unmatched junction bases numbered 27, after V lost 6 bases and J lost 4 bases. CDR3 length equals 22 residues. The V gene's germline CDR1 is MDHEN and CDR2 SYDVKM. The CDR3: CASSPVASGRRGVGALADTQYF. The CDR3, as DNA: TGTGCCAGCAGCCCCGTCGCTAGCGGGAGGCGGGGGGTGGGTGCCCTCGCAGATACGCAGTATTTT. The whole variable domain, remainder taken from reference TRBV28 and TRBJ2-3, is DVKVTQSSRYLVKRTGEKVFLECVQDMDHENMFWYRQDPGLGLRLIYFSYDVKMKEKGDIPEGYSVSREKKERFSLILESASTNQTSMYLCASSPVASGRRGVGALADTQYFGPGTRLTVL.

This chain connects TRBV27 to TRBJ2-3; tentative D call: TRBD1 (6 bases). The CDR3 has 14 residues. Per the germline V gene, CDR1 is MNHEY and CDR2 is SMNVEV (reference sequence). V lost 5 bases and J lost 2, with 11 bases in between. CDR3 residues: CASSLQGLTDTQYF. The CDR3 DNA reads as TGTGCCAGCAGTCTACAGGGTCTCACAGATACGCAGTATTTT.

The chain recombines TRBV20-1 with TRBJ2-2, with a weak D call TRBD1 (5 bases). CDR3 size: 11 residues. CDR1 is DFQATT, CDR2 SNEGSKA, per germline (reference sequence). CDR3: CGAPNTGELFF. The CDR3 coding sequence is TGCGGGGCCCCAAACACCGGGGAGCTGTTTTTT.

The rearrangement links TRBV5-6 to TRBJ1-3; TRBD1 agrees at 7 bases. Per the germline V gene, CDR1 is SGHDT and CDR2 is YYEEEE. The length of the CDR3 is 16 residues. Unmatched junction bases numbered 3, after V lost 0 bases and J lost 0 bases. CDR3 residues: CASSLATGVSGNTIYF. The CDR3 DNA follows: TGTGCCAGCAGCTTGGCAACAGGGGTCTCTGGAAACACCATATATTTT.

This chain connects TRBV30 to TRBJ2-5; the match to TRBD2 covers 10 bases. CDR3 length equals 15 residues. V gave up 2 bases and J gave up 1 base; unmatched junction bases: 4. Germline V gives CDR1 GTSNPN, CDR2 SVGIG (reference sequence). The CDR3 DNA sequence: TGTGCCTGGAGTATCGCTAGCGGGGGCCAAGAGACCCAGTACTTC. Residues: CAWSIASGGQETQYF.

The rearrangement links TRBV10-2 to TRBJ2-7, with 7 bases matching TRBD1. The CDR3 consists of 12 residues. Germline loops: CDR1 WSHSY, CDR2 SAAADI. V trimming: 10 bases; J trimming: 0 bases; junction bases outside the gene matches: 3. The CDR3 protein is CAIGTVSYEQYF. The CDR3 DNA reads as TGCGCCATCGGGACAGTCTCCTACGAGCAGTACTTC.

The chain links TRBV4-1 to TRBJ2-3, with 7 bases fitting TRBD2. This CDR3 is built from 16 residues. Trimming removed 0 bases from V and 3 bases from J; junction bases left unmatched: 6. The germline gives CDR1 MGHRA, CDR2 YSYEKL. The chain's CDR3 is CASSQDLGEGTDTQYF. The CDR3 DNA reads TGCGCCAGCAGCCAAGATTTGGGGGAGGGGACAGATACGCAGTATTTT.

The J gene is TRBJ2-1, the V gene TRBV4-2; TRBD1 matches 8 bases. Per the germline V gene, CDR1 is LGHNA and CDR2 is YNFKEQ. Trimming removed 0 bases from V and 7 bases from J; junction bases left unmatched: 5. The CDR3 sequence is 15 residues long. The CDR3 loop is CASSQDTGGMNEQFF. In DNA form, the CDR3 reads TGTGCCAGCAGCCAAGATACAGGGGGAATGAATGAGCAGTTCTTC.

J is TRBJ2-1 and V is TRBV10-3, with 7 positions matching TRBD2. The CDR3 has 17 amino acids. Germline V gene sequence: CDR1 ENHRY, CDR2 SYGVKD. The trim removed 0 bases at V and 4 bases at J, leaving 9 bases unmatched. CDR3 in amino acids: CAISESNAGAGYNEQFF. In nucleotides, the CDR3 is TGTGCCATCAGTGAGTCGAATGCGGGAGCAGGTTACAATGAGCAGTTCTTC.

The genes are TRBV20-1 and TRBJ2-1, with D unresolved. This CDR3 comprises 11 residues. Per the germline V gene, CDR1 is DFQATT and CDR2 is SNEGSKA (reference sequence). V was cut by 6 bases and J by 4 bases, with 7 bases left in between. The DNA of the CDR3 is TGCAGTGCCCCCCCTTACAATGAGCAGTTCTTC. Its protein is CSAPPYNEQFF.

The gene calls are TRBV11-2 and TRBJ1-2; 7 positions agree with TRBD1. The V and J ends lost 3 bases and 4 bases, in that order; junction bases with no gene match: 8. This CDR3 region has 15 residues. The germline V gene encodes CDR1 SGHAT and CDR2 FQNNGV. The CDR3 sequence: CASSFPTGSSYGYTF. CDR3 nucleotide sequence: TGTGCCAGCAGCTTTCCGACAGGGAGTAGCTATGGCTACACCTTC.

The genes are TRBV27 and TRBJ1-6, with D maybe TRBD1 (6 bases). Germline CDR1 reads MNHEY; CDR2 reads SMNVEV (reference sequence). Trimming removed 5 bases at V and 5 bases at J, with 10 bases between. The CDR3 consists of 14 residues. CDR3 in DNA: TGTGCCAGCAGTGTCACAGGGCATAATTCACCCCTCCACTTT. Amino acid sequence: CASSVTGHNSPLHF.

The chain couples TRBV28 to TRBJ2-7; the match to TRBD1 covers 8 bases. CDR3 length: 17 amino acids. Germline trimming cut 3 bases from V and 5 bases from J; bases unmatched to any gene: 15. The germline V gene encodes CDR1 MDHEN and CDR2 SYDVKM. The CDR3 sequence is CASSFYFWRQGSNEQYF. CDR3 bases: TGTGCCAGCAGTTTTTATTTTTGGAGACAGGGGTCCAACGAGCAGTACTTC.

This chain uses TRBV27 with TRBJ2-1; D is possibly TRBD1 (6 bases). Germline V lookup: CDR1 MNHEY, CDR2 SMNVEV (reference sequence). The ends were cut back, 8 bases at V and 9 bases at J, with 17 bases in the middle. The CDR3 is made up of 13 amino acids. The CDR3 DNA reads as TGTGCCAGCGGCCAGGGGAAGGAAATTGAGCAGTTCTTC. Its translation is CASGQGKEIEQFF.

The V and J genes are TRBV6-1 and TRBJ2-7, with unresolved D. Germline CDR1 reads MNHNS; CDR2 reads SASEGT. Trimming shortened V by 6 bases and J by 7 bases, and 10 bases separated the two germline ends. The CDR3 runs to 11 residues. CDR3 nucleotide sequence: TGTGCCAGCAGCTCTGAGTGGGAGCAGTACTTC. Translated, it gives CASSSEWEQYF.

DNA of the CDR3: TGTGCCAGCAGCTCAGGTACATGGGTGAACACTGAAGCTTTCTTT. Translation: CASSSGTWVNTEAFF. The chain couples TRBV7-9 to TRBJ1-1; D unresolved. V lost 4 bases and J lost 0, with 12 bases in between. The CDR3 extends over 15 amino acids. CDR1 and CDR2 (germline): SEHNR, FQNEAQ (reference sequence). The whole variable domain, filled in from reference TRBV7-9 and TRBJ1-1, reads DTGVSQNPRHKITKRGQNVTFRCDPISEHNRLYWYRQTLGQGPEFLTYFQNEAQLEKSRLLSDRFSAERPKGSFSTLEIQRTEQGDSAMYLCASSSGTWVNTEAFFGQGTRLTVV.

The table lists this clone with a count of one. The gene calls are TRBV6-5 and TRBJ1-2, with 10 nucleotides matching TRBD1. The CDR3 spans 13 residues. Per germline, CDR1 MNHEY and CDR2 SVGAGI. V gave up 5 bases and J gave up 8 bases; unmatched junction bases: 5. The CDR3: CASSRGTGDGYTF. The CDR3 DNA reads as TGTGCCAGCAGTCGCGGGACAGGGGACGGCTACACCTTC.

This clone occurred a few times. The chain has TRBV4-3 and TRBJ2-5; 8 bases align to TRBD1. From germline, CDR1 is LGHNA and CDR2 YSLEER. There are 14 residues in the CDR3. The V segment lost 5 bases and the J segment 5 bases; nucleotides outside the gene matches: 7. The CDR3 is CASSSRQGLETQYF. As DNA, the CDR3 is TGCGCCAGCAGCTCAAGACAGGGGCTGGAGACCCAGTACTTC.

The chain carries TRBV7-9 and TRBJ2-1; D gene ambiguous. There are 14 residues in the CDR3. V lost 1 base and J 7 bases, leaving 11 bases between the germline ends. In germline, CDR1 is SEHNR, CDR2 FQNEAQ (reference sequence). CDR3 DNA: TGTGCCAGCAGCTTAGTGAGTAGCCGGAATGAGCAGTTCTTC. This gives the protein CASSLVSSRNEQFF.

V usage is TRBV28 and J usage is TRBJ2-5; a possible D gene is TRBD1 (6 bases). The germline CDR1 and CDR2 sequences are MDHEN and SYDVKM. The CDR3 contains 14 residues. Trimming stripped 6 bases from V and 5 bases from J, with 16 bases between. The CDR3 DNA follows: TGTGCCAGCAGCCCGAACAGGGTCACGGAGACCCAGTACTTC. It encodes CASSPNRVTETQYF. The variable domain in full, with the rest retrieved from reference TRBV28 and TRBJ2-5, is DVKVTQSSRYLVKRTGEKVFLECVQDMDHENMFWYRQDPGLGLRLIYFSYDVKMKEKGDIPEGYSVSREKKERFSLILESASTNQTSMYLCASSPNRVTETQYFGPGTRLLVL.

The chain couples TRBV4-1 to TRBJ2-1; D may be TRBD2 (6 bases). The ends were cut back, 0 bases at V and 0 bases at J, with 9 bases in the middle. The CDR3 spans 16 residues. From germline, CDR1 is MGHRA and CDR2 YSYEKL. The chain's CDR3 is CASSQERGPSYNEQFF. In DNA, the CDR3 is TGCGCCAGCAGCCAAGAGCGGGGACCCTCCTACAATGAGCAGTTCTTC.

The chain uses TRBV2 and TRBJ2-7, with 9 nucleotides matching TRBD1. CDR3 length equals 14 residues. J lost 6 bases, V lost 3 bases, and 6 bases had no gene match. Germline V gene lookup returns CDR1 SNHLY and CDR2 FYNNEI. CDR3: CASSDRGQGGEQYF. The CDR3 nucleotides are TGTGCCAGCAGTGACCGGGGACAGGGAGGCGAGCAGTACTTC.

The rearrangement uses TRBV5-1 and TRBJ2-3, with a weak D call TRBD2 (5 bases). Germline loops: CDR1 SGHRS, CDR2 YFSETQ. CDR3 length: 15 residues. V shed 2 bases and J shed 3 bases, with 13 bases lying between them. As DNA, the CDR3 is TGCGCCAGCAGCTTTTTACTAGATTCAACAGATACGCAGTATTTT. This encodes CASSFLLDSTDTQYF.

The V gene is TRBV6-5, the J gene TRBJ2-7; D perhaps matches TRBD1 (6 bases). The germline V gene has CDR1 MNHEY and CDR2 SVGAGI. V shed 7 bases and J shed 3 bases, with 16 bases lying between them. There are 14 residues in the CDR3. For the CDR3, the DNA is TGTGCCAGCAACCACCCGGGACACCTCTACGAGCAGTACTTC. It encodes CASNHPGHLYEQYF.

The chain combines TRBV2 with TRBJ2-7; weak D call: TRBD2 (6 bases). The CDR3 has 16 amino acids. Trimming shortened V by 6 bases and J by 0 bases, and 18 bases separated the two germline ends. Germline CDR1 SNHLY, CDR2 FYNNEI. CDR3: CASRDPTSPSSYEQYF. The CDR3 DNA reads TGTGCCAGCAGGGACCCCACTAGCCCCAGCTCCTACGAGCAGTACTTC.

The chain uses TRBV28 and TRBJ2-1; TRBD2 aligns across 9 bases. V was pared by 9 bases and J by 4 bases, with 13 bases of the junction left unmatched. The CDR3 is made up of 16 amino acids. Germline-derived CDR1 and CDR2 are MDHEN and SYDVKM. The CDR3 DNA is TGTGCCAGGTCTTTTTGGGCTAGCGGGGTTTACAATGAGCAGTTCTTC. It specifies CARSFWASGVYNEQFF.